This entry describes one T cell receptor beta chain. Its antigen is not known. The data were taken from a study of T cell responses to AZD1222 COVID-19 vaccine. Study-level background: Whether given at about 4 or about 12 weeks, second doses were pooled.

CDR3 length: 15 amino acids. Germline lookup yields CDR1 SGDLS and CDR2 YYNGEE. Deletions cut 0 bases from V and 0 bases from J, with 4 bases between. Profiling relied on immunoSEQ multiplex PCR, and the TCRdb table lists in-frame clones only, not all of them. In the table there are approximately 100,000 clones, about nine tenths of which are singletons. Study observations and caveats: Nearly half of spike-specific TCRs reportedly target unmutated variant regions. At 160-218 and 743-854, vaccine-associated CD4 TCRs were dominant, and they spanned spike.

The receptor was isolated from an adult in good health. V is TRBV9 and J is TRBJ2-6; no clear D. The source material was peripheral blood, sampled on day 0 of AZD1222 vaccination. The CDR3 loop is CASSVASSGANVLTF. CDR3 DNA sequence: TGTGCCAGCAGCGTAGCCAGCTCTGGGGCCAACGTCCTGACTTTC.